Listed below are T cell receptor beta chains from one sample, sequenced in a study of T cells in Graves' hyperthyroidism and ophthalmopathy. One entry per CDR3 protein results from TCRdb running MiXCR on the multiplex PCR reads. The sample contains around 530,000 distinct CDR3 sequences, 17% of which appear only once. The sample was blood. The receptors were gathered from a woman in her late teens or twenties with Graves' ophthalmopathy. CDR3s include the opening cysteine and the closing phenylalanine or tryptophan. D genes are given only for firm matches. Expanded clones get a size class; other rows say once, few or many, or leave the size out.

v_gene,abundance,d_gene,j_gene,CDR3nt,CDR3aa
TRBV28,many,.,TRBJ2-7,TGTGCCAGCAGCCTGCTGGGCAGATACGAGCAGTACTTC,CASSLLGRYEQYF
TRBV6-1,many,.,TRBJ2-5,TGTGCCAGCAGTGAGGACCTCCCCCCCCAAGAGACCCAGTACTTC,CASSEDLPPQETQYF
TRBV20-1,.,.,TRBJ2-7,TGCAGTGCTATTACTAGTGCGAGCTCCTACGAGCAGTACTTC,CSAITSASSYEQYF
TRBV6-2/TRBV6-3,many,TRBD2,TRBJ2-3,TGTGCCAGCGACGGCGGGAGGAGTACAGATACGCAGTATTTT,CASDGGRSTDTQYF
TRBV20-1,many,.,TRBJ1-1,TGCAGTGCTAGAAACCCCCGGGTCCAAGCGGCTTTCTTT,CSARNPRVQAAFF
TRBV5-4,.,.,TRBJ2-6,TGTGCCAGCAGCTGGCGGGGCGCTGGGGCCAACGTCCTGACTTTC,CASSWRGAGANVLTF
TRBV20-1,few,.,TRBJ2-3,TGCAGTGCTAGAGATCCGAGGGGGGTAAAAGATACGCAGTATTTT,CSARDPRGVKDTQYF
TRBV6-2/TRBV6-3,many,.,TRBJ2-1,TGTGCCAGCAGTTACTTCGGGGCGGGGTACAATGAGCAGTTCTTC,CASSYFGAGYNEQFF
TRBV19,few,.,TRBJ1-5,TGTGCCAGTAGTCCAAGGGCGGGGGGGAGAAAGAATCAGCCCCAGCATTTT,CASSPRAGGRKNQPQHF
TRBV7-9,.,.,TRBJ1-2,TGTGCCAGCAGCTTAGAGGTGGACAAGGGGGTTGGCTACACCTTC,CASSLEVDKGVGYTF
TRBV9,.,TRBD1,TRBJ1-6,TGTGCCAGCAGTGGGGACAGGGAGAATTCACCCCTCCACTTT,CASSGDRENSPLHF
TRBV9,few,.,TRBJ1-1,TGTGCCAGCAGCGTAGTAGTGACAGGAAGACTGGGTACCGACACTGAAGCTTTCTTT,CASSVVVTGRLGTDTEAFF
TRBV20-1,many,.,TRBJ2-7,TGCAGTGCCGTTCCGGGGTCCCCCTACGAGCAGTACTTC,CSAVPGSPYEQYF
TRBV2,many,.,TRBJ2-3,TGTGCCAGCAGTGGAGCGGCAGGCCAACAACGACTAAGCACAGATACGCAGTATTTT,CASSGAAGQQRLSTDTQYF
TRBV29-1,.,.,TRBJ1-5,TGCAGCGTTGGTGACAGTGGCAATCAGCCCCAGCATTTT,CSVGDSGNQPQHF
TRBV10-2,few,.,TRBJ2-7,TGCGCCAGCAGTGAAGGACGGGGGCGCGAGCAGTACTTC,CASSEGRGREQYF
TRBV5-1,few,TRBD1,TRBJ2-7,TGCGCCAGCAGCGGGGGGACAGGGGGAAGAAACTACGAGCAGTACTTC,CASSGGTGGRNYEQYF
TRBV7-9,.,.,TRBJ1-1,TGTGCCAGCAGCTTTCCACGCGGGCAGGGAAGTAACACTGAAGCTTTCTTT,CASSFPRGQGSNTEAFF
TRBV6-1,.,.,TRBJ2-2,TGTGCCAGCAGATACAGGGGGACTAGTCTACCCCCCGATATCGGGGAGCTGTTTTTT,CASRYRGTSLPPDIGELFF
TRBV6-2/TRBV6-3,few,TRBD1,TRBJ1-1,TGTGCCAGCAGTTCCAGGGACTCAGGGGGCACTGAAGCTTTCTTT,CASSSRDSGGTEAFF
TRBV6-2/TRBV6-3,.,TRBD2,TRBJ2-3,TGTGCCAGCAGCCCTGGACTAGTCTGGGATACGCAGTATTTT,CASSPGLVWDTQYF
TRBV2,many,.,TRBJ2-5,TGTGCCAGATCTCGGACGGACTACCCCCAAGAGACCCAGTACTTC,CARSRTDYPQETQYF